These 6 T cell receptor beta chains came from one sample sequenced in a study of T cells in Graves' hyperthyroidism and ophthalmopathy. Amplified TCR beta CDR3 regions derived from RNA transcripts. Researchers ran a first-round RT-PCR on the TCR CDR3 using the HTBI primer set. TCRdb reanalysed the multiplex PCR reads using MiXCR and keeps one entry per CDR3 protein. The sample includes more than 45,000 distinct CDR3 sequences, around 50% of them seen just once. The sequenced sample consisted of blood. These receptors all come from a woman aged 25 to 39 with Graves' ophthalmopathy.

V is TRBV18 and J is TRBJ2-7; tentatively, D is TRBD1 (5 bases). Trimming pared 1 base from V and 2 bases from J, leaving 15 bases between. Germline assignment: CDR1 KGHSH and CDR2 LQKENI. The CDR3 totals 16 residues. Here the CDR3 reads CASSPLRQKGAYEQYF. CDR3 sequence (DNA): TGTGCCAGCTCACCACTCAGGCAAAAAGGGGCCTACGAGCAGTACTTC.

This clonotype was found many times. V usage is TRBV20-1 and J usage is TRBJ2-7; D uncertain. The length of the CDR3 is 14 residues. V lost 0 bases to trimming and J lost 5 bases, with 14 bases between them. The germline CDR1 and CDR2 sequences are DFQATT and SNEGSKA (reference sequence). The CDR3 region is CSAREPRGAHEQYF. In DNA, the CDR3 is TGCAGTGCTAGAGAACCAAGAGGAGCCCACGAGCAGTACTTC.

In its sample, this clonotype was seen once. The V call is TRBV7-9, the J call TRBJ2-7, with 10 bases aligning to TRBD1. CDR3 length equals 13 residues. Germline CDR1 SEHNR, CDR2 FQNEAQ (reference sequence). The junction had 5 bases not matched to a gene; V was cut back by 10 bases and J by 2 bases. The CDR3 region has the DNA TGTGCCAACAAAGGACAGGGGGCCTACGAGCAGTACTTC. As protein: CANKGQGAYEQYF.

V gene TRBV25-1 combines with J gene TRBJ2-7, with 9 bases fitting TRBD1. This CDR3 region has 16 residues. CDR1 is MGHDK and CDR2 is SYGVNS in the germline V gene. With 0 bases clipped from V and 1 base from J, the junction kept 4 bases outside the gene matches. CDR3 DNA: TGTGCCAGCAGTGAATATAGGACAGGGGTTTCCTACGAGCAGTACTTC. It codes for CASSEYRTGVSYEQYF.

In its sample, this clonotype was seen many times. This chain links TRBV28 with TRBJ2-2; D is unresolved. The CDR3 runs 15 residues. V dropped 6 bases and J dropped 0 bases, with 11 bases sitting between them. Per germline, CDR1 MDHEN and CDR2 SYDVKM. CDR3 residues: CASSLLGTNTGELFF. The DNA for the CDR3 is TGTGCCAGCAGCCTCCTGGGAACGAACACCGGGGAGCTGTTTTTT.

This clonotype was recorded once. The chain joins TRBV7-8 to TRBJ1-1, with D unresolved. The ends were cut back, 7 bases at V and 1 base at J, with 10 bases in the middle. From germline, CDR1 is SGHVS and CDR2 FQNEAQ. CDR3 size: 13 residues. CDR3 loop: CASTKQRNTEAFF. The CDR3, as DNA: TGTGCCAGCACCAAGCAGAGGAACACTGAAGCTTTCTTT.